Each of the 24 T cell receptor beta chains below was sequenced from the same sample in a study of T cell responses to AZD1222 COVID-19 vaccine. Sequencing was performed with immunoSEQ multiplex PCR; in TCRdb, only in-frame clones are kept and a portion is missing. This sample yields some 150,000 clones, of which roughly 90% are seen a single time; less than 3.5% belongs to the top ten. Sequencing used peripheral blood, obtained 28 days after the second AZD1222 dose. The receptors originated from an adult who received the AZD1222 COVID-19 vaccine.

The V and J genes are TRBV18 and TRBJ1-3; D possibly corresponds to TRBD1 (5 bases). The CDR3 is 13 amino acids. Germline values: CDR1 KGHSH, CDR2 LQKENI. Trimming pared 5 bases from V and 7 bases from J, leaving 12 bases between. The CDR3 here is CASSGTDGNTIYF. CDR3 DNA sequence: TGTGCCAGCTCAGGGACGGACGGCAACACCATATATTTT.

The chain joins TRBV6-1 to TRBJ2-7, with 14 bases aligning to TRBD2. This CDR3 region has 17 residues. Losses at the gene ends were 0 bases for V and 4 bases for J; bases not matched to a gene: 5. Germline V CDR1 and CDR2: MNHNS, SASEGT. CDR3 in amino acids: CASSEAPGTSGRYEQYF. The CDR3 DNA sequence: TGTGCCAGCAGTGAAGCGCCCGGGACTAGCGGGAGATACGAGCAGTACTTC.

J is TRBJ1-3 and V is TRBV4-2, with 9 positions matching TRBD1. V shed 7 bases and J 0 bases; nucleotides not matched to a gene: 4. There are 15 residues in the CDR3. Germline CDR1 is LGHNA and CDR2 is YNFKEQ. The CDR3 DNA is TGTGCCAGCAAACAGGGGGCATTCTCTGGAAACACCATATATTTT. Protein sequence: CASKQGAFSGNTIYF.

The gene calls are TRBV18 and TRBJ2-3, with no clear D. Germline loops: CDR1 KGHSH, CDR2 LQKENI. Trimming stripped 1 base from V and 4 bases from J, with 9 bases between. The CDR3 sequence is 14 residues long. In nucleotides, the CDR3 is TGTGCCAGCTCACCACTCGGTAGCTCAGATACGCAGTATTTT. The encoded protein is CASSPLGSSDTQYF.

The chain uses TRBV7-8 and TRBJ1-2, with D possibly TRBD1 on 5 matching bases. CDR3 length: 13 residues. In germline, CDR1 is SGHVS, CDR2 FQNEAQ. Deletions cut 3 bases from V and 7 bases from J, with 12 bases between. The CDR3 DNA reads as TGTGCCAGCAGCTTCGACAGCGGGGGTGGCTACACCTTC. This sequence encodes CASSFDSGGGYTF.

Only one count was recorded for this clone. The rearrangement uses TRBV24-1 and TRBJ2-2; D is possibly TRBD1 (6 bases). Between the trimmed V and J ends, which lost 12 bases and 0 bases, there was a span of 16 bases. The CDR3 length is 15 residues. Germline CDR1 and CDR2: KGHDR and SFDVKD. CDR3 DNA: TGTGCCCAATTTAAACCAGGGGCGAACACCGGGGAGCTGTTTTTT. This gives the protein CAQFKPGANTGELFF.

The CDR3 region is CSVQGPKRMNTEAFF. In nucleotides, the CDR3 is TGCAGCGTTCAAGGGCCCAAGAGGATGAACACTGAAGCTTTCTTT. V and J are TRBV29-1 and TRBJ1-1, with D unclear. The CDR3 has 15 amino acids. CDR1 is SQVTM and CDR2 is ANQGSEA in the germline V gene. V lost 5 bases, J lost 0 bases, and 16 bases lay in between.

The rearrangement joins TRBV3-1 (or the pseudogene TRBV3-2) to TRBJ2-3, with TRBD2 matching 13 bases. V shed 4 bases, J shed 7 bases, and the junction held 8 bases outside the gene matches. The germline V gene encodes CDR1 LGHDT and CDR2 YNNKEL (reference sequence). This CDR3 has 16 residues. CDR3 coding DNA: TGTGCCAGCAGCCTCCGGACTAGCGGGAGCTCGAATACGCAGTATTTT. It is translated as CASSLRTSGSSNTQYF.

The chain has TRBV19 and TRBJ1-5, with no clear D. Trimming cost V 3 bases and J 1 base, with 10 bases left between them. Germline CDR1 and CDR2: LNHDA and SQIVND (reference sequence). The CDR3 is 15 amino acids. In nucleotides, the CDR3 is TGTGCCAGTAGTATCTTAGGGTCGAGCAATCAGCCCCAGCATTTT. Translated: CASSILGSSNQPQHF.

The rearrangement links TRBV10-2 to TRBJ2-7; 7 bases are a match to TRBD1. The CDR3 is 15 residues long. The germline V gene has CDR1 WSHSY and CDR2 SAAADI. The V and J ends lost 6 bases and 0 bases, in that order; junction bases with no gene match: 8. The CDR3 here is CASRATGSSSYEQYF. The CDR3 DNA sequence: TGCGCCAGCAGGGCGACAGGGTCAAGCTCCTACGAGCAGTACTTC.

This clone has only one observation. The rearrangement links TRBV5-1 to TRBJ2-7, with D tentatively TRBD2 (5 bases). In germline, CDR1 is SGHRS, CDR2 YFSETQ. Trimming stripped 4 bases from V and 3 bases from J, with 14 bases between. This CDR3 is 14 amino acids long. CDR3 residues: CASSVHLAYYEQYF. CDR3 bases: TGCGCCAGCAGCGTACACCTAGCATACTACGAGCAGTACTTC.

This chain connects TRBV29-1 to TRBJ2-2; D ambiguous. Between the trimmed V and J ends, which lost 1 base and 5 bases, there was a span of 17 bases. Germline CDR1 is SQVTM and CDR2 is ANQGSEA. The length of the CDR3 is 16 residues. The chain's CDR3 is CSVEGAEGQGTGELFF. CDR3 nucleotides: TGCAGCGTTGAAGGAGCCGAAGGCCAAGGTACCGGGGAGCTGTTTTTT.

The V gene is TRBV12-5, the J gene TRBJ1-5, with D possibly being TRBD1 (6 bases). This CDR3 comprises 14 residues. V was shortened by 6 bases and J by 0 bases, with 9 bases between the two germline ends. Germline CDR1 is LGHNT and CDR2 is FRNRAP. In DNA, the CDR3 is TGTGCTAGTGGCTCGACAGGTAGCAATCAGCCCCAGCATTTT. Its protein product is CASGSTGSNQPQHF.

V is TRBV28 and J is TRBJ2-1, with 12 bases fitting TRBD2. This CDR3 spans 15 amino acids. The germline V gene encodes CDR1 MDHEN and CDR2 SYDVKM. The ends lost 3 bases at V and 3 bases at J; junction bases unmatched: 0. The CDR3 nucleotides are TGTGCCAGCAGTTTGACTAGCGGGAGCTACAATGAGCAGTTCTTC. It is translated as CASSLTSGSYNEQFF.

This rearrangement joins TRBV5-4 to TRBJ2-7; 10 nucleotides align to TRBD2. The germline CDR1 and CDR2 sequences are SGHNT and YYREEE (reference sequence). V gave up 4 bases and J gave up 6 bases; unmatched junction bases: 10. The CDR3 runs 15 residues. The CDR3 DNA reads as TGTGCCAGCAGCCCCAGGGTAGCGGGAGGAGCCGAGCAGTACTTC. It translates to CASSPRVAGGAEQYF.

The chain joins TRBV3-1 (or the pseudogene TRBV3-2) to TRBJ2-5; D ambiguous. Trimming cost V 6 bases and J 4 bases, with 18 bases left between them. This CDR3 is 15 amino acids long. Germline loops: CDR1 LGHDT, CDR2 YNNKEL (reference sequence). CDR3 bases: TGTGCCAGCAGTCCTAATATCGGAAGGGTAGAGACCCAGTACTTC. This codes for CASSPNIGRVETQYF.

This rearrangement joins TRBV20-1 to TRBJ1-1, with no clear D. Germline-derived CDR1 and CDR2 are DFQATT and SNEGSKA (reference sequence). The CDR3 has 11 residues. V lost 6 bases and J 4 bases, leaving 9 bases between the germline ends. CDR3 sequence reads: CSAITFTEAFF. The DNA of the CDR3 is TGCAGTGCGATCACTTTCACTGAAGCTTTCTTT.

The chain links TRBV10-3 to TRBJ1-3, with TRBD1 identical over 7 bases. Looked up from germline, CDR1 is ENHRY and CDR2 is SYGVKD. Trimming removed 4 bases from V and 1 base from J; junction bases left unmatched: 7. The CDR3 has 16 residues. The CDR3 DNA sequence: TGTGCCATCAGTGCGACAGGGCACTTTTCTGGAAACACCATATATTTT. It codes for CAISATGHFSGNTIYF.

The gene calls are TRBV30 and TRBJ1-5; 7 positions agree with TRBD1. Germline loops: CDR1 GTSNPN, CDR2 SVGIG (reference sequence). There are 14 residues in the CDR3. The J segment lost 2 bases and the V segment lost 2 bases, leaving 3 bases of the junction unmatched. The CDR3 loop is CAWSIGGGNQPQHF. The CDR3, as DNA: TGTGCCTGGAGTATAGGGGGCGGCAATCAGCCCCAGCATTTT.

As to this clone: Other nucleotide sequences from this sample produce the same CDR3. The CDR3: CASSQDRGGGNTIYF. The CDR3 nucleotides are TGCGCCAGCAGCCAAGACAGGGGAGGCGGAAACACCATATATTTT. The chain joins TRBV4-1 to TRBJ1-3, with D possibly TRBD1 on 6 matching bases. V was pared by 0 bases and J by 4 bases, with 10 bases between. This CDR3 comprises 15 residues. Germline V CDR1 and CDR2: MGHRA, YSYEKL.

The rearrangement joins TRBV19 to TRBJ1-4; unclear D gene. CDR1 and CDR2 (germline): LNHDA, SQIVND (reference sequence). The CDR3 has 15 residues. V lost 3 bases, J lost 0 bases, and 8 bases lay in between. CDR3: CASSMGGPTNEKLFF. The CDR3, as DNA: TGTGCCAGTAGTATGGGTGGGCCAACTAATGAAAAACTGTTTTTT.

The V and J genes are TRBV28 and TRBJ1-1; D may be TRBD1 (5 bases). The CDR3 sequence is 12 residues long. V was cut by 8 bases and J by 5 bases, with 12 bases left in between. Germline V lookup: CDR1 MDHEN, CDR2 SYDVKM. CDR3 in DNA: TGTGCCAGCGCTTGGGGGGGGACTGAAGCTTTCTTT. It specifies CASAWGGTEAFF.

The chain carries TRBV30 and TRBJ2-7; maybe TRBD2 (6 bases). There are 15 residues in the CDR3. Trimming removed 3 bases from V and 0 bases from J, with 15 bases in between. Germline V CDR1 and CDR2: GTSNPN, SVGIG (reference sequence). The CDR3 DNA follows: TGTGCCTGGAGCCCGGACGGGGGTAGCTCCTACGAGCAGTACTTC. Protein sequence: CAWSPDGGSSYEQYF.

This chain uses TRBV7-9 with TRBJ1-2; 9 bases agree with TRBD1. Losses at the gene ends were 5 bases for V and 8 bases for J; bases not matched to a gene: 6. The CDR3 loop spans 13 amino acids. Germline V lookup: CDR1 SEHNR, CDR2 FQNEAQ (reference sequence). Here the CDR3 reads CASSPRDREGYTF. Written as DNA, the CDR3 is TGTGCCAGCAGCCCCAGGGACAGGGAAGGCTACACCTTC. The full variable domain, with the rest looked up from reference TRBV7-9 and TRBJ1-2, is DTGVSQNPRHKITKRGQNVTFRCDPISEHNRLYWYRQTLGQGPEFLTYFQNEAQLEKSRLLSDRFSAERPKGSFSTLEIQRTEQGDSAMYLCASSPRDREGYTFGSGTRLTVV.